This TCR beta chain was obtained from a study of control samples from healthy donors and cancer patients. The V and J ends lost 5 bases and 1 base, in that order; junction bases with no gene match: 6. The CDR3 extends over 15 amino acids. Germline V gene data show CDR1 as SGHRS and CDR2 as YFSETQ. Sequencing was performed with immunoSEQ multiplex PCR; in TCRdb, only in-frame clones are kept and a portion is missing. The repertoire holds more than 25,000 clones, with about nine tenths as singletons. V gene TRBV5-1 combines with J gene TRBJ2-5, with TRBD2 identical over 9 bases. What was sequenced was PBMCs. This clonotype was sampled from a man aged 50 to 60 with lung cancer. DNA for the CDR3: TGCGCCAGCAGAGGTAGCGGGGGTTCCCAAGAGACCCAGTACTTC. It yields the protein CASRGSGGSQETQYF.